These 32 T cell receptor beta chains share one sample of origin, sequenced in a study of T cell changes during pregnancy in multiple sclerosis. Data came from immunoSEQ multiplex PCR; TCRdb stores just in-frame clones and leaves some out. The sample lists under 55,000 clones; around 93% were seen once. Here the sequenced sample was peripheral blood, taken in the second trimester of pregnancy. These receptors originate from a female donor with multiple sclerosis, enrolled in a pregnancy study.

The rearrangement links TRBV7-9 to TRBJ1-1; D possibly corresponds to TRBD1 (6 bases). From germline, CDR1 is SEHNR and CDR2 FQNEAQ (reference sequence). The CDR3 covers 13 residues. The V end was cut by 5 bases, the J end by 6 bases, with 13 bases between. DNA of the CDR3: TGTGCCAGCAGCCCCCCGGGGGGCTCTGAAGCTTTCTTT. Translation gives CASSPPGGSEAFF.

DNA of the CDR3: TGTGCCAGCAGCGCTGGTAGCGGGAGGGCCTACAATGAGCAGTTCTTC. Translated: CASSAGSGRAYNEQFF. The rearrangement uses TRBV7-2 and TRBJ2-1; 11 nucleotides line up with TRBD2. Germline CDR1 and CDR2: SGHTA and FQGNSA. Trimming at V came to 5 bases and at J to 2 bases, leaving 5 bases not matched to a gene. The CDR3 consists of 16 residues. The full variable domain, in which reference TRBV7-2 and TRBJ2-1 provide the parts outside the CDR3, is GAGVSQSPSNKVTEKGKDVELRCDPISGHTALYWYRQSLGQGLEFLIYFQGNSAPDKSGLPSDRFSAERTGGSVSTLTIQRTQQEDSAVYLCASSAGSGRAYNEQFFGPGTRLTVL.

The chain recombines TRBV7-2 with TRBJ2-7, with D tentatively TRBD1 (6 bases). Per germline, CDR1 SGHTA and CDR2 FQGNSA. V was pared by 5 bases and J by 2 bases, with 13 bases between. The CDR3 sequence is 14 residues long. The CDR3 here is CASSSGGHPYEQYF. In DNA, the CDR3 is TGTGCCAGCAGCAGTGGGGGCCATCCCTACGAGCAGTACTTC.

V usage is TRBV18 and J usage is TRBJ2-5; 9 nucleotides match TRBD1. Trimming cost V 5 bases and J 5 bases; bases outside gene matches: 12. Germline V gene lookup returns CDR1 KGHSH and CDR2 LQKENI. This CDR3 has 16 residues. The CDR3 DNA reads TGTGCCAGCTCAAATTTCGGGACAGGGAGCAGCGAGACCCAGTACTTC. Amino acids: CASSNFGTGSSETQYF.

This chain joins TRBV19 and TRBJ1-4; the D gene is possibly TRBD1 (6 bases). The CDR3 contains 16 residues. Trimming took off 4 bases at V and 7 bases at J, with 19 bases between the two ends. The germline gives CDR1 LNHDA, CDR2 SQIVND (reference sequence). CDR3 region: CASSTYSQGLLEKLFF. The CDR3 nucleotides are TGTGCCAGTAGTACCTACTCACAGGGTTTACTTGAAAAACTGTTTTTT.

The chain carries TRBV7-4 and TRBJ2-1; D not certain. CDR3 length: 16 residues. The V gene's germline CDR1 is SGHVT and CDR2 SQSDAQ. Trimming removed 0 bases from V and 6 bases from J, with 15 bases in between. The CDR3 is CASSLARSASSNEQFF. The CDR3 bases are TGTGCCAGCAGCTTAGCGAGGTCGGCTAGTAGCAATGAGCAGTTCTTC.

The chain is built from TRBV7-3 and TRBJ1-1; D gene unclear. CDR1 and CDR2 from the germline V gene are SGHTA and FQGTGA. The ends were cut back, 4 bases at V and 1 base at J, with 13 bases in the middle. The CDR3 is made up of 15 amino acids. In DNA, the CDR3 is TGTGCCAGCAGCTCAGAGCCAGGTCCGAACACTGAAGCTTTCTTT. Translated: CASSSEPGPNTEAFF.

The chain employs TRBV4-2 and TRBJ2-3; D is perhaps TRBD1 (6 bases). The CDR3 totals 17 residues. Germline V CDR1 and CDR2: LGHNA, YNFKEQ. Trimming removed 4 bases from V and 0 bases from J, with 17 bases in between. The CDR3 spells CASSLTGRKTSTDTQYF. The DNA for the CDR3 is TGTGCCAGCAGCCTGACAGGCCGAAAAACTAGCACAGATACGCAGTATTTT.

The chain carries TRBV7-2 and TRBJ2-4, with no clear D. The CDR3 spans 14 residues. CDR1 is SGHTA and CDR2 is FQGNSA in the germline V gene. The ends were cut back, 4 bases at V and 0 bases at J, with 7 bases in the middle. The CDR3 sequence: CASSSELAKNIQYF. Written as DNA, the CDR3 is TGTGCCAGCAGCTCAGAATTAGCCAAAAACATTCAGTACTTC. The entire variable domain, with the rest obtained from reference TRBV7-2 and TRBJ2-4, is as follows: GAGVSQSPSNKVTEKGKDVELRCDPISGHTALYWYRQSLGQGLEFLIYFQGNSAPDKSGLPSDRFSAERTGGSVSTLTIQRTQQEDSAVYLCASSSELAKNIQYFGAGTRLSVL.

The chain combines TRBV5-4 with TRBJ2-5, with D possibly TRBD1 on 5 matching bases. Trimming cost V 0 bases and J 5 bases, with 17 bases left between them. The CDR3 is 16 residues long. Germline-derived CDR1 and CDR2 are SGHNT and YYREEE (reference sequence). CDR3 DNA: TGTGCCAGCAGCTTGGGATCTAGGGTAGGGGCGGAGACCCAGTACTTC. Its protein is CASSLGSRVGAETQYF.

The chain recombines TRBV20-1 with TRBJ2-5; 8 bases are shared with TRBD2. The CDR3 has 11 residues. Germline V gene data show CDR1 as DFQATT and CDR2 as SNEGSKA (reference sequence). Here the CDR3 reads CSARGAGTQYF. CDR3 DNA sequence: TGCAGCGCGCGGGGGGCGGGAACCCAGTACTTC.

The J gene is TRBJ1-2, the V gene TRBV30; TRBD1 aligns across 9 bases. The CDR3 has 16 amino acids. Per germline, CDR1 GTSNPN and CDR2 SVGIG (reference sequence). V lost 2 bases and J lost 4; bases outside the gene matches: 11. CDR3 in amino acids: CAWSPTETGGAYGYTF. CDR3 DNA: TGTGCCTGGAGTCCCACGGAGACAGGGGGTGCCTATGGCTACACCTTC.

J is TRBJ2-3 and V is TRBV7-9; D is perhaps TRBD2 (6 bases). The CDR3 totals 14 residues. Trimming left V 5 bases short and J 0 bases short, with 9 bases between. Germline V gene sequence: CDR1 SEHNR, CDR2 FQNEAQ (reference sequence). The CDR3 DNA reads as TGTGCCAGCAGCCTCGGACTAAGCACAGATACGCAGTATTTT. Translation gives CASSLGLSTDTQYF.

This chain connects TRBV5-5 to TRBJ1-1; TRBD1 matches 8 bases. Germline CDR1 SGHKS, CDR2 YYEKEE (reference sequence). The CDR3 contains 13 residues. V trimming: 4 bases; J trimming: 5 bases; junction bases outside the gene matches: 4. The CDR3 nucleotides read TGTGCCAGCAGCGAGACAGGGGAAACTGAAGCTTTCTTT. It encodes CASSETGETEAFF.

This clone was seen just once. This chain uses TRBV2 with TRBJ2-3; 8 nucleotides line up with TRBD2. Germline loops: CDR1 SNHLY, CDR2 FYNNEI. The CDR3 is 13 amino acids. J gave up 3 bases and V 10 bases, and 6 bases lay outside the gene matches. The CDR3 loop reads CATERESTDTQYF. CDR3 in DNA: TGTGCCACCGAGCGGGAGAGTACAGATACGCAGTATTTT.

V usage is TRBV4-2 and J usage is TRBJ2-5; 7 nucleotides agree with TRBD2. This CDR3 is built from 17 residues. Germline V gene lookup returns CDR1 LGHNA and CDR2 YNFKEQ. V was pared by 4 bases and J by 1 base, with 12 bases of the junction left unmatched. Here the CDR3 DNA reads TGTGCCAGCAGCCGAACGGCGGGACTATCCCGCCAAGAGACCCAGTACTTC. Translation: CASSRTAGLSRQETQYF.

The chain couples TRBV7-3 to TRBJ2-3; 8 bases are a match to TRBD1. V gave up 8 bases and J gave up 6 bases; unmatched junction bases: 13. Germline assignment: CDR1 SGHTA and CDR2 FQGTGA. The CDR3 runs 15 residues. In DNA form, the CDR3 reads TGTGCCAGCTCGATCTCAGGGGGCCTAGGGGATACGCAGTATTTT. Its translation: CASSISGGLGDTQYF. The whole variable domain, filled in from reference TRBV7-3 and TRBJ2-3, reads GAGVSQTPSNKVTEKGKYVELRCDPISGHTALYWYRQSLGQGPEFLIYFQGTGAADDSGLPNDRFFAVRPEGSVSTLKIQRTERGDSAVYLCASSISGGLGDTQYFGPGTRLTVL.

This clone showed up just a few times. As DNA, the CDR3 is TGTGCCAGTAGTGTCCGGGGGACCGGCTACACCTTC. Its translation is CASSVRGTGYTF. The genes are TRBV19 and TRBJ1-2; maybe TRBD1 (5 bases). The ends were cut back, 5 bases at V and 8 bases at J, with 12 bases in the middle. Germline lookup yields CDR1 LNHDA and CDR2 SQIVND (reference sequence). The CDR3 contains 12 residues.

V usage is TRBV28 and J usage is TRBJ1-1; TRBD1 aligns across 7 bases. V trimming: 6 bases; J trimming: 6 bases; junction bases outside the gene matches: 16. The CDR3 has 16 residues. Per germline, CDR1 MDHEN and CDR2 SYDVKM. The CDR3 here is CASRSDTGTVLPEAFF. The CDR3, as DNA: TGTGCCAGCAGATCTGATACCGGGACAGTCCTCCCTGAAGCTTTCTTT.

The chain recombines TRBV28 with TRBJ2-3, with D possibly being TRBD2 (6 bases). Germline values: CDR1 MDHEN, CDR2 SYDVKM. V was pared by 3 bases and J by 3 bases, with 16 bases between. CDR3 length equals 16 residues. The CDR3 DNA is TGTGCCAGCAGTTTTTGGGACTTGTCTTCAACAGATACGCAGTATTTT. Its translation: CASSFWDLSSTDTQYF. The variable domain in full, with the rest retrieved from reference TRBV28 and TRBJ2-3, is DVKVTQSSRYLVKRTGEKVFLECVQDMDHENMFWYRQDPGLGLRLIYFSYDVKMKEKGDIPEGYSVSREKKERFSLILESASTNQTSMYLCASSFWDLSSTDTQYFGPGTRLTVL.

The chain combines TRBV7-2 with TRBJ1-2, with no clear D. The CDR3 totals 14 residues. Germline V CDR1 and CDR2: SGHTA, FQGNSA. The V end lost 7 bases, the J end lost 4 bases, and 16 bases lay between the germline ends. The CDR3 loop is CASTSSRSSYGYTF. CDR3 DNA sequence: TGTGCCAGCACCTCTAGCAGGTCGAGCTATGGCTACACCTTC.

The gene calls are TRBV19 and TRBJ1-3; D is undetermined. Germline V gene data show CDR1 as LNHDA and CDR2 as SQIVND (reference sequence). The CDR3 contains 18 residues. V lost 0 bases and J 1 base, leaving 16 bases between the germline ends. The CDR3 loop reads CASSIDLSGLLSGNTIYF. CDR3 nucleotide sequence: TGTGCCAGTAGTATAGATCTCAGTGGACTCCTTTCTGGAAACACCATATATTTT.

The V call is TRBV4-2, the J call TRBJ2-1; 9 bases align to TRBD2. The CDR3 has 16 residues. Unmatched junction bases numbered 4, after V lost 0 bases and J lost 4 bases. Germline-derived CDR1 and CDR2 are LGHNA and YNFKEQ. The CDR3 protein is CASSQETSGGYNEQFF. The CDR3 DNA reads TGTGCCAGCAGCCAAGAAACAAGCGGGGGGTACAATGAGCAGTTCTTC.

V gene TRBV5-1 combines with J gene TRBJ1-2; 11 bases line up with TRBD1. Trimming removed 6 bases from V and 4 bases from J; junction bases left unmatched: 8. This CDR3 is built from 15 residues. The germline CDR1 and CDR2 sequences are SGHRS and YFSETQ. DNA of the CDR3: TGCGCCAGCACCCCTGGACAGGGGGCAATCTATGGCTACACCTTC. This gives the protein CASTPGQGAIYGYTF. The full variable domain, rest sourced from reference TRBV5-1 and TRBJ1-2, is KAGVTQTPRYLIKTRGQQVTLSCSPISGHRSVSWYQQTPGQGLQFLFEYFSETQRNKGNFPGRFSGRQFSNSRSEMNVSTLELGDSALYLCASTPGQGAIYGYTFGSGTRLTVV.

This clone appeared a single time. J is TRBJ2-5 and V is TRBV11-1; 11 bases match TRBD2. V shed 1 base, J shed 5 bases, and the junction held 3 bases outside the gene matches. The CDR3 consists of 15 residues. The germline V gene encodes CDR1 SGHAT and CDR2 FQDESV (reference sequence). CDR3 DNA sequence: TGTGCCAGCAGCTTAGAACTAGCGGGAGTTGAGACCCAGTACTTC. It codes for CASSLELAGVETQYF.

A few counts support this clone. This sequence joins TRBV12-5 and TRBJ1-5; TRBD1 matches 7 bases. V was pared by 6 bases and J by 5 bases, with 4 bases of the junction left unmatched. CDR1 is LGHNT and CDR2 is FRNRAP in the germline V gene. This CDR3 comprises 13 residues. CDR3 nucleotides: TGTGCTAGTGGACGGGACAGCCATCAGCCCCAGCATTTT. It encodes CASGRDSHQPQHF.

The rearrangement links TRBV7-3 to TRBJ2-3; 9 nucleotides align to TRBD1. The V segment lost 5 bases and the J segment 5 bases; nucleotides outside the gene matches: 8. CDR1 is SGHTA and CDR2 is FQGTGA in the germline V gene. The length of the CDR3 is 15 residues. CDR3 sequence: CASSVQGARGDTQYF. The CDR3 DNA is TGTGCCAGCAGCGTACAGGGGGCGCGGGGAGATACGCAGTATTTT.

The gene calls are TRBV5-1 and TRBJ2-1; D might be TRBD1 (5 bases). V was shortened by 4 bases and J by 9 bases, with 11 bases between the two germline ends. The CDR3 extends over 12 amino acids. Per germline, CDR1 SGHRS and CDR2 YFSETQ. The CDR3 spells CASSRWGSEQFF. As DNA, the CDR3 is TGCGCCAGCAGCCGATGGGGCAGTGAGCAGTTCTTC.

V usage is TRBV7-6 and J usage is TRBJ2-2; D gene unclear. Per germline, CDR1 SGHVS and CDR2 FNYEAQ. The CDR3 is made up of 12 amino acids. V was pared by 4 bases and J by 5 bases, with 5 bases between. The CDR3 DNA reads TGTGCCAGCAGCTCCCATACCGGGGAGCTGTTTTTT. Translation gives CASSSHTGELFF. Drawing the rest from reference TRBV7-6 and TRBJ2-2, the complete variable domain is GAGVSQSPRYKVTKRGQDVALRCDPISGHVSLYWYRQALGQGPEFLTYFNYEAQQDKSGLPNDRFSAERPEGSISTLTIQRTEQRDSAMYRCASSSHTGELFFGEGSRLTVL.

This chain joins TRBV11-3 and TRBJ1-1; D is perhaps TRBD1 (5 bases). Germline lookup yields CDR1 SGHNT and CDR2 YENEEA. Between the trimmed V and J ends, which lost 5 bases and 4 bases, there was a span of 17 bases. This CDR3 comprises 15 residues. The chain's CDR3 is CASSPSPGGGTEAFF. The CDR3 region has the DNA TGTGCCAGCAGCCCTAGCCCCGGGGGAGGCACTGAAGCTTTCTTT.

CDR3 loop: CASSPPGRGAKNIQYF. CDR3 sequence (DNA): TGTGCCAGCTCACCACCAGGCAGAGGGGCCAAAAACATTCAGTACTTC. The V and J genes are TRBV18 and TRBJ2-4, with D perhaps matching TRBD2 (5 bases). V shed 0 bases and J shed 1 base, with 10 bases lying between them. CDR1 KGHSH and CDR2 LQKENI come from the germline V gene. CDR3 size: 16 residues.

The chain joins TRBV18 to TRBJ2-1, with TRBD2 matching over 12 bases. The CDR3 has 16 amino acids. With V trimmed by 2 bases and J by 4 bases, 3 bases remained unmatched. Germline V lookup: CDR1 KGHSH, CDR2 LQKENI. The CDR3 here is CASSPGGTSGYNEQFF. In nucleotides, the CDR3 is TGTGCCAGCTCACCAGGAGGGACTAGCGGGTACAATGAGCAGTTCTTC. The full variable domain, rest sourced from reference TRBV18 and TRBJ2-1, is NAGVMQNPRHLVRRRGQEARLRCSPMKGHSHVYWYRQLPEEGLKFMVYLQKENIIDESGMPKERFSAEFPKEGPSILRIQQVVRGDSAAYFCASSPGGTSGYNEQFFGPGTRLTVL.